Below, 32 T cell receptor beta chains from the same sample are listed, as sequenced in a study of cytomegalovirus exposure and HLA in healthy donors. The PCR contained 60 Vbeta and 13 Jbeta primers. Clones were read by immunoSEQ multiplex PCR, and TCRdb kept only the in-frame ones, dropping some. This sample carries approximately 93,000 clones, about two thirds of them seen once, and the ten largest clones take more than 5%. Input material: PBMCs. The receptors here all came from a boy aged 5 to 17 in good health and CMV-seropositive.

The chain uses TRBV6-5 and TRBJ1-6; a possible D gene is TRBD1 (5 bases). Germline CDR1 is MNHEY and CDR2 is SVGAGI. The ends were cut back, 4 bases at V and 13 bases at J, with 11 bases in the middle. The CDR3 covers 12 residues. The CDR3 DNA follows: TGTGCCAGCAGTTTGTCCGGGGGGCCCCTCCACTTT. Its protein product is CASSLSGGPLHF.

This rearrangement joins TRBV25-1 to TRBJ2-2; D is possibly TRBD1 (6 bases). V dropped 0 bases and J dropped 6 bases, with 14 bases sitting between them. This CDR3 has 16 amino acids. CDR1 is MGHDK, CDR2 SYGVNS, per germline. For the CDR3, the DNA is TGTGCCAGCAGTGAATATGGGCCAGGGGAAGCCGGGGAGCTGTTTTTT. This gives the protein CASSEYGPGEAGELFF. Combining the CDR3 with reference TRBV25-1 and TRBJ2-2 gives the whole variable domain EADIYQTPRYLVIGTGKKITLECSQTMGHDKMYWYQQDPGMELHLIHYSYGVNSTEKGDLSSESTVSRIRTEHFPLTLESARPSHTSQYLCASSEYGPGEAGELFFGEGSRLTVL.

V and J are TRBV19 and TRBJ1-1, with D possibly being TRBD1 (5 bases). CDR1 is LNHDA, CDR2 SQIVND, per germline (reference sequence). The CDR3 length is 15 residues. The germline V and J ends were trimmed by 4 bases and 4 bases, with 16 bases remaining between them. CDR3 residues: CASSKGISQGTEAFF. The CDR3 DNA reads TGTGCCAGTAGTAAGGGGATTAGTCAAGGCACTGAAGCTTTCTTT.

The chain combines TRBV29-1 with TRBJ2-5, with D possibly being TRBD1 (7 bases). The V gene lost 2 bases and the J gene lost 2 bases, with 12 bases spanning the gap. Germline V gene sequence: CDR1 SQVTM, CDR2 ANQGSEA. The CDR3 spans 14 residues. Here the CDR3 DNA reads TGCAGCGTTGAACGCAGGGGGGAACAAGAGACCCAGTACTTC. Protein product: CSVERRGEQETQYF. Variable domain in full (rest from reference TRBV29-1 and TRBJ2-5): SAVISQKPSRDICQRGTSLTIQCQVDSQVTMMFWYRQQPGQSLTLIATANQGSEATYESGFVIDKFPISRPNLTFSTLTVSNMSPEDSSIYLCSVERRGEQETQYFGPGTRLLVL.

This sequence joins TRBV6-5 and TRBJ1-6, with 7 bases aligning to TRBD1. The CDR3 totals 15 residues. The germline gives CDR1 MNHEY, CDR2 SVGAGI. Trimming took 6 bases from V and 7 from J; bases not matched to a gene: 9. The CDR3 sequence is CASRLDRVGNSPLHF. CDR3 bases: TGTGCCAGCAGACTAGACAGGGTTGGCAATTCACCCCTCCACTTT.

The genes are TRBV6-5 and TRBJ2-7, with D possibly TRBD1 on 5 matching bases. V lost 7 bases and J lost 5, with 21 bases in between. This CDR3 is built from 15 residues. Germline V gene sequence: CDR1 MNHEY, CDR2 SVGAGI. This chain's CDR3 is CASTKVQGLGNEQYF. Here the CDR3 DNA reads TGTGCCAGCACCAAAGTGCAGGGCCTGGGGAACGAGCAGTACTTC.

The chain carries TRBV7-3 and TRBJ2-1; 9 bases match TRBD2. Trimming at V came to 6 bases and at J to 0 bases, leaving 6 bases not matched to a gene. Looked up from germline, CDR1 is SGHTA and CDR2 is FQGTGA. The CDR3 loop spans 16 amino acids. The CDR3 nucleotides read TGTGCCAGCAGGATCGGAGCGGGAGGCTCCTACAATGAGCAGTTCTTC. This sequence encodes CASRIGAGGSYNEQFF.

The chain joins TRBV7-3 to TRBJ2-1, with a weak D call TRBD1 (6 bases). The V end lost 5 bases, the J end lost 8 bases, and 16 bases lay between the germline ends. CDR3 length: 14 residues. CDR1 is SGHTA and CDR2 is FQGTGA in the germline V gene. The CDR3: CASSQQGQGDEQFF. The CDR3 DNA reads as TGTGCCAGCAGCCAGCAGGGGCAGGGCGATGAGCAGTTCTTC.

This clone occurred a few times. The rearrangement joins TRBV7-9 to TRBJ1-1, with 10 bases lining up with TRBD1. V lost 7 bases and J lost 5; bases outside the gene matches: 10. The CDR3 has 15 residues. Germline CDR1 reads SEHNR; CDR2 reads FQNEAQ (reference sequence). The CDR3 protein is CASNLWTGGATEAFF. CDR3 nucleotide sequence: TGTGCCAGCAACCTTTGGACAGGGGGTGCGACTGAAGCTTTCTTT.

The V gene is TRBV19, the J gene TRBJ2-1; 10 nucleotides align to TRBD2. The germline CDR1 and CDR2 sequences are LNHDA and SQIVND (reference sequence). CDR3 size: 16 residues. J lost 7 bases, V lost 5 bases, and 11 bases had no gene match. The CDR3 DNA sequence: TGTGCCAGTAGTCCCCATCTAGCGGGAGAGAGAAATGAGCAGTTCTTC. Its protein product is CASSPHLAGERNEQFF.

This clone appeared a few times. V and J are TRBV6-1 and TRBJ2-2, with a tentative D call TRBD2 (5 bases). CDR1 and CDR2 from the germline V gene are MNHNS and SASEGT. The CDR3 consists of 13 residues. V dropped 6 bases and J dropped 5 bases, with 10 bases sitting between them. CDR3 residues: CASRGGRTGELFF. The DNA for the CDR3 is TGTGCCAGCAGGGGCGGGCGTACCGGGGAGCTGTTTTTT.

The chain combines TRBV7-9 with TRBJ2-3; TRBD2 aligns across 8 bases. The CDR3 is 16 amino acids. V was clipped by 0 bases and J by 0 bases; unmatched bases: 2. CDR1 and CDR2 (germline): SEHNR, FQNEAQ (reference sequence). CDR3 region: CASSLALAGSTDTQYF. The CDR3, as DNA: TGTGCCAGCAGCTTAGCTTTAGCGGGGAGCACAGATACGCAGTATTTT.

The gene calls are TRBV29-1 and TRBJ1-2, with TRBD1 as a possible D gene (6 bases). Trimming removed 6 bases at V and 5 bases at J, with 19 bases between. Germline V CDR1 and CDR2: SQVTM, ANQGSEA. There are 14 residues in the CDR3. CDR3 bases: TGCAGCGTGGGGGCCAGTGGGGACGAGTATGGCTACACCTTC. This codes for CSVGASGDEYGYTF.

Notes on this clone: One end of the junction is discordant with germline, which a read error may explain. The V call is TRBV5-4, the J call TRBJ1-2; no definite D call. The CDR3 consists of 12 residues. Germline assignment: CDR1 SGHNT and CDR2 YYREEE (reference sequence). CDR3 sequence: CASSSEYYGYTF. The CDR3 DNA is TGTGCCAGCAGCTCCGAGTACTACGGCTACACCTTC.

In DNA form, the CDR3 reads TGTGCCAGCAGCGCCTCTGGACTAGCGGGAGGGCCGGTACACGAGCAGTACTTC. Protein sequence: CASSASGLAGGPVHEQYF. V gene TRBV9 combines with J gene TRBJ2-7, with 15 bases that match TRBD2. This CDR3 has 18 residues. V lost 3 bases and J lost 5; bases outside the gene matches: 12. Germline CDR1 and CDR2: SGDLS and YYNGEE.

This sequence joins TRBV7-9 and TRBJ2-3; 8 nucleotides align to TRBD1. Germline CDR1 is SEHNR and CDR2 is FQNEAQ (reference sequence). J was trimmed by 3 bases and V by 1 base; bases with no gene match: 3. This CDR3 is built from 15 residues. The CDR3 DNA is TGTGCCAGCAGCTTAGGGACAGGGAATACAGATACGCAGTATTTT. This translates into CASSLGTGNTDTQYF.

CDR3: CASSLGQENTEAFF. The CDR3 coding sequence is TGTGCCAGCAGCCTTGGACAGGAGAACACTGAAGCTTTCTTT. The chain carries TRBV5-4 and TRBJ1-1; 7 nucleotides match TRBD1. The length of the CDR3 is 14 residues. CDR1 and CDR2 from the germline V gene are SGHNT and YYREEE (reference sequence). Germline trimming cut 4 bases from V and 1 base from J; bases unmatched to any gene: 4. Drawing the rest from reference TRBV5-4 and TRBJ1-1, the complete variable domain is ETGVTQSPTHLIKTRGQQVTLRCSSQSGHNTVSWYQQALGQGPQFIFQYYREEENGRGNFPPRFSGLQFPNYSSELNVNALELDDSALYLCASSLGQENTEAFFGQGTRLTVV.

The chain couples TRBV10-2 to TRBJ2-1; D is unclear. V was cut by 6 bases and J by 7 bases, with 7 bases left in between. CDR3 size: 11 residues. CDR1 and CDR2 from the germline V gene are WSHSY and SAAADI. CDR3 loop: CASRLRNEQFF. The CDR3 bases are TGCGCCAGCAGGCTACGTAATGAGCAGTTCTTC.

V usage is TRBV19 and J usage is TRBJ1-2; D remains unclear. V was cut by 6 bases and J by 8 bases, with 16 bases left in between. The CDR3 is made up of 13 amino acids. Germline CDR1 is LNHDA and CDR2 is SQIVND (reference sequence). The CDR3 spells CASSLTEVGGYTF. CDR3 DNA: TGTGCCAGTAGCTTGACCGAAGTCGGGGGCTACACCTTC.

The rearrangement joins TRBV2 to TRBJ2-6; 10 nucleotides align to TRBD2. With V trimmed by 5 bases and J by 5 bases, 15 bases remained unmatched. Looked up from germline, CDR1 is SNHLY and CDR2 is FYNNEI. The CDR3 is made up of 19 amino acids. CDR3 DNA sequence: TGTGCCAGCAGTCGGGCAGGGGGTTCTAGCGGGGGCCGGGCCAACGTCCTGACTTTC. Amino acids: CASSRAGGSSGGRANVLTF.

This clone appeared a few times. The chain recombines TRBV5-4 with TRBJ2-7, with 10 positions matching TRBD1. V was clipped by 4 bases and J by 2 bases; unmatched bases: 6. There are 15 residues in the CDR3. The germline gives CDR1 SGHNT, CDR2 YYREEE (reference sequence). The CDR3 protein is CASSLTGQGPYEQYF. The CDR3 nucleotides read TGTGCCAGCAGCCTCACGGGACAGGGGCCCTACGAGCAGTACTTC.

This clone came up a few times. This chain links TRBV6-5 with TRBJ2-7, with 8 bases fitting TRBD1. This CDR3 region has 12 residues. The V gene end was trimmed by 6 bases and the J gene end by 6 bases; junction bases not matched to a gene: 4. CDR1 is MNHEY and CDR2 is SVGAGI in the germline V gene. The CDR3 sequence is CASRSGQGEQYF. The CDR3 DNA sequence: TGTGCCAGCAGATCCGGACAGGGCGAGCAGTACTTC.

The gene calls are TRBV5-6 and TRBJ1-4; 7 nucleotides match TRBD1. V shed 0 bases, J shed 4 bases, and the junction held 12 bases outside the gene matches. Germline values: CDR1 SGHDT, CDR2 YYEEEE. This CDR3 contains 18 residues. The CDR3 nucleotides read TGTGCCAGCAGCTTGGGTTTCACGGGACAGACTAATAATGAAAAACTGTTTTTT. Translating gives CASSLGFTGQTNNEKLFF.

V gene TRBV2 combines with J gene TRBJ1-6; 8 positions agree with TRBD1. The CDR3 runs 15 residues. V gave up 4 bases and J gave up 7 bases; unmatched junction bases: 6. From germline, CDR1 is SNHLY and CDR2 FYNNEI. In nucleotides, the CDR3 is TGTGCCAGCAGTGTGGACAGGGCCAGCAATTCACCCCTCCACTTT. Amino acid sequence: CASSVDRASNSPLHF. The complete variable domain, with remaining parts taken from reference TRBV2 and TRBJ1-6, reads EPEVTQTPSHQVTQMGQEVILRCVPISNHLYFYWYRQILGQKVEFLVSFYNNEISEKSEIFDDQFSVERPDGSNFTLKIRSTKLEDSAMYFCASSVDRASNSPLHFGNGTRLTVT.

The sample holds a few counts of this clone. The chain uses TRBV27 and TRBJ1-2; TRBD1 agrees at 7 bases. V shed 3 bases and J 2 bases; nucleotides not matched to a gene: 3. This CDR3 region has 14 residues. The germline V gene has CDR1 MNHEY and CDR2 SMNVEV (reference sequence). The CDR3 here is CASSFGRGNYGYTF. For the CDR3, the DNA is TGTGCCAGCAGTTTTGGCAGGGGGAACTATGGCTACACCTTC.

The chain couples TRBV7-9 to TRBJ1-3, with TRBD1 as a possible D gene (5 bases). Deletions cut 5 bases from V and 10 bases from J, with 15 bases between. The CDR3 has 13 amino acids. Germline V CDR1 and CDR2: SEHNR, FQNEAQ (reference sequence). CDR3 residues: CASSLTFRATIYF. DNA for the CDR3: TGTGCCAGCAGCCTCACTTTCAGGGCAACCATATATTTT. The whole variable domain, remainder taken from reference TRBV7-9 and TRBJ1-3, is DTGVSQNPRHKITKRGQNVTFRCDPISEHNRLYWYRQTLGQGPEFLTYFQNEAQLEKSRLLSDRFSAERPKGSFSTLEIQRTEQGDSAMYLCASSLTFRATIYFGEGSWLTVV.

The rearrangement links TRBV5-4 to TRBJ2-1, with 9 bases fitting TRBD1. V lost 4 bases to trimming and J lost 5 bases; unmatched junction nucleotides: 7. CDR1 is SGHNT and CDR2 is YYREEE in the germline V gene (reference sequence). The CDR3 length is 15 residues. CDR3 amino acids: CASSPRTGVDNEQFF. The CDR3 DNA sequence: TGTGCCAGCAGCCCCCGGACAGGGGTTGACAATGAGCAGTTCTTC.

The chain carries TRBV20-1 and TRBJ1-4, with 9 bases lining up with TRBD1. With V trimmed by 3 bases and J by 15 bases, 5 bases remained unmatched. The CDR3 has 11 amino acids. CDR1 is DFQATT and CDR2 is SNEGSKA in the germline V gene (reference sequence). The CDR3: CSASSGQGLFF. Here the CDR3 DNA reads TGCAGTGCTAGTAGCGGACAGGGGTTGTTTTTT.

Note on this clone: The junction does not match germline at one end; this may be a read error. The J gene is TRBJ1-4, the V gene TRBV5-1; TRBD1 aligns across 12 bases. The CDR3 runs 14 residues. Germline CDR1 reads SGHRS; CDR2 reads YFSETQ. CDR3 sequence (DNA): TGCGTCAGCAGCTTGGGACAGGGGGCTGGAAAACTGTTTTTT. Amino acids: CVSSLGQGAGKLFF.

V gene TRBV29-1 combines with J gene TRBJ1-2; no firm D call. The CDR3 has 12 residues. V was trimmed by 3 bases and J by 3 bases, leaving 8 bases between them. Germline CDR1 and CDR2: SQVTM and ANQGSEA. This chain's CDR3 is CSVDRSDYGYTF. DNA of the CDR3: TGCAGCGTTGATCGGAGTGACTATGGCTACACCTTC.

The CDR3 DNA sequence: TGCGCCAGCAGCTGGCCCCAACGGGGGGGAGTGAACACCGGGGAGCTGTTTTTT. Encoded protein: CASSWPQRGGVNTGELFF. This rearrangement joins TRBV5-1 to TRBJ2-2; 8 bases are a match to TRBD2. The CDR3 totals 18 residues. Germline values: CDR1 SGHRS, CDR2 YFSETQ. The J segment lost 1 base and the V segment lost 3 bases, leaving 11 bases of the junction unmatched.

A word on this clone: A junction boundary mismatches the germline segment, possibly from a read error. This rearrangement joins TRBV2 to TRBJ1-2; 7 bases map to TRBD1. The germline V gene has CDR1 SNHLY and CDR2 FYNNEI. This CDR3 is 12 amino acids long. This CDR3 reads CASSPTGLRTDF. Written as DNA, the CDR3 is TGTGCCAGCAGCCCGACAGGGCTTCGAACGGACTTC.